These 30 T cell receptor beta chains were sequenced from one sample in a study of blood T cell repertoires in COVID-19. Produced via immunoSEQ multiplex PCR; TCRdb's table is partial and in-frame only. The sample has about 60,000 clones; 85% to 90% are singletons. The source material was peripheral blood. All receptors come from a human donor with active COVID-19. The donor label of this sample is uncertain.

CDR3 DNA sequence: TGCAGCGTTGTTGGGCTAGCGGGGGATTCCTACGAGCAGTACTTC. It specifies CSVVGLAGDSYEQYF. This chain links TRBV29-1 with TRBJ2-7; 10 bases match TRBD2. Trimming at V came to 4 bases and at J to 1 base, leaving 7 bases not matched to a gene. From germline, CDR1 is SQVTM and CDR2 ANQGSEA. CDR3 size: 15 residues.

The rearrangement uses TRBV9 and TRBJ2-3, with a possible D match to TRBD1 (6 bases). CDR1 and CDR2 from the germline V gene are SGDLS and YYNGEE. Trimming removed 0 bases from V and 0 bases from J, with 11 bases in between. The CDR3 runs 16 residues. As DNA, the CDR3 is TGTGCCAGCAGCGTAGGAGGGGGTACTAGCACAGATACGCAGTATTTT. Amino acids: CASSVGGGTSTDTQYF.

The chain joins TRBV27 to TRBJ2-7, with TRBD1 matching over 11 bases. The germline gives CDR1 MNHEY, CDR2 SMNVEV (reference sequence). This CDR3 comprises 15 residues. V lost 5 bases and J lost 5; bases outside the gene matches: 8. The CDR3 loop reads CASSTPGQGDHEQYF. The CDR3, as DNA: TGTGCCAGCAGTACTCCGGGACAGGGGGACCACGAGCAGTACTTC.

This clone was observed once. CDR3 in amino acids: CASSPSAGYEQYF. CDR3 DNA: TGTGCCAGCAGCCCCTCCGCGGGCTACGAGCAGTACTTC. The chain is built from TRBV5-5 and TRBJ2-7; perhaps TRBD2 as D (5 bases). The ends were cut back, 4 bases at V and 3 bases at J, with 11 bases in the middle. CDR3 length equals 13 residues. Looked up from germline, CDR1 is SGHKS and CDR2 is YYEKEE (reference sequence).

This chain joins TRBV5-6 and TRBJ2-7, with D possibly TRBD2 on 5 matching bases. V was trimmed by 1 base and J by 2 bases, leaving 10 bases between them. This CDR3 has 14 amino acids. In germline, CDR1 is SGHDT, CDR2 YYEEEE. The CDR3 DNA reads TGTGCCAGCAGCTTGCGAAGGGAGACCTACGAGCAGTACTTC. As protein: CASSLRRETYEQYF.

The rearrangement joins TRBV3-1 (or the pseudogene TRBV3-2) to TRBJ1-2, with D possibly matching TRBD1 (5 bases). The CDR3 runs to 13 residues. Germline assignment: CDR1 LGHDT and CDR2 YNNKEL (reference sequence). Trimming cost V 3 bases and J 8 bases, with 13 bases left between them. The CDR3 DNA reads TGTGCCAGCAGCCAGGGGGGGATTCACGGCTACACCTTC. Amino acid sequence: CASSQGGIHGYTF.

CDR3 in DNA: TGCGCCAGCAATCCTAGACTAGCGGGAGCAGATGGCGAGCAGTACTTC. It is translated as CASNPRLAGADGEQYF. This chain joins TRBV5-1 and TRBJ2-7; 12 nucleotides match TRBD2. Germline-derived CDR1 and CDR2 are SGHRS and YFSETQ. The CDR3 loop spans 16 amino acids. After removal of 6 bases from V and 6 bases from J, the junction contained 13 bases not matched to a gene.

The chain recombines TRBV7-3 with TRBJ2-7, with D possibly TRBD2 on 6 matching bases. Germline assignment: CDR1 SGHTA and CDR2 FQGTGA. The CDR3 extends over 13 amino acids. V was pared by 5 bases and J by 3 bases, with 11 bases between. The CDR3 coding sequence is TGTGCCAGCAGCCGGGGGTTTGGCTACGAGCAGTACTTC. This gives the protein CASSRGFGYEQYF.

The rearrangement joins TRBV2 to TRBJ1-3, with a possible D match to TRBD1 (6 bases). The CDR3 spans 15 residues. Germline V gene lookup returns CDR1 SNHLY and CDR2 FYNNEI. Trimming took 8 bases from V and 0 from J, leaving 14 bases between them. The chain's CDR3 is CASGRQVASGNTIYF. The DNA of the CDR3 is TGTGCCAGCGGGAGACAGGTTGCCTCTGGAAACACCATATATTTT.

The CDR3 sequence: CASSQGSSDRGLERALHF. The CDR3 DNA reads as TGTGCCAGCAGCCAAGGCAGTTCGGACAGGGGGCTTGAGAGGGCCCTCCACTTT. V is TRBV4-2 and J is TRBJ1-6, with 11 bases fitting TRBD1. The junction had 16 bases not matched to a gene; V was cut back by 1 base and J by 14 bases. CDR1 LGHNA and CDR2 YNFKEQ come from the germline V gene. This CDR3 spans 18 amino acids.

The genes are TRBV30 and TRBJ1-1; possibly TRBD1 for D (5 bases). The CDR3 length is 12 residues. V gave up 7 bases and J gave up 3 bases, with 12 bases separating them. Germline lookup yields CDR1 GTSNPN and CDR2 SVGIG (reference sequence). The CDR3 DNA sequence: TGTGCCTTAACCCGGGGGTACACTGAAGCTTTCTTT. The encoded protein is CALTRGYTEAFF.

The table lists this clone with a count of one. The V gene is TRBV6-5, the J gene TRBJ2-7; TRBD1 aligns across 9 bases. The V and J ends lost 5 bases and 2 bases, in that order; junction bases with no gene match: 7. CDR1 is MNHEY and CDR2 is SVGAGI in the germline V gene. CDR3 length: 15 amino acids. The CDR3 loop is CASSITGTGTYEQYF. The CDR3 region has the DNA TGTGCCAGCAGTATTACCGGGACAGGGACCTACGAGCAGTACTTC.

The chain employs TRBV5-1 and TRBJ2-7; 8 positions agree with TRBD2. CDR3 length equals 14 residues. Per the germline V gene, CDR1 is SGHRS and CDR2 is YFSETQ. V dropped 7 bases and J dropped 5; count of bases not matched to a gene: 11. CDR3 DNA sequence: TGCGCCAGCCGGTCAGGGCTAGCGGGCCACGAGCAGTACTTC. Amino acids: CASRSGLAGHEQYF.

The V gene is TRBV15, the J gene TRBJ2-1, with 7 nucleotides matching TRBD2. Germline V lookup: CDR1 LNHNV, CDR2 YYDKDF (reference sequence). The CDR3 has 15 amino acids. The trim removed 3 bases at V and 7 bases at J, leaving 9 bases unmatched. CDR3 in amino acids: CATSRWGGRGNEQFF. The CDR3 DNA is TGTGCCACCAGCAGGTGGGGAGGGCGAGGGAATGAGCAGTTCTTC. Full variable domain (rest looked up from reference TRBV15 and TRBJ2-1): DAMVIQNPRYQVTQFGKPVTLSCSQTLNHNVMYWYQQKSSQAPKLLFHYYDKDFNNEADTPDNFQSRRPNTSFCFLDIRSPGLGDTAMYLCATSRWGGRGNEQFFGPGTRLTVL.

The chain links TRBV7-2 to TRBJ2-7, with TRBD2 as a possible D gene (6 bases). Germline lookup yields CDR1 SGHTA and CDR2 FQGNSA. Trimming removed 1 base from V and 6 bases from J, with 10 bases in between. This CDR3 is 13 amino acids long. The CDR3 DNA sequence: TGTGCCAGCAGCTTAGGGCAGGGAGGCGAGCAGTACTTC. Translation: CASSLGQGGEQYF.

The chain is built from TRBV4-3 and TRBJ2-1; 8 bases are shared with TRBD2. This CDR3 spans 17 amino acids. From germline, CDR1 is LGHNA and CDR2 YSLEER. V lost 0 bases to trimming and J lost 8 bases; unmatched junction nucleotides: 12. The CDR3 bases are TGCGCCAGCAGCCAAGATCGATTCGGTAGCGGGGTAGATGAGCAGTTCTTC. Translating gives CASSQDRFGSGVDEQFF.

The genes are TRBV6-5 and TRBJ2-7; 7 nucleotides agree with TRBD2. The CDR3 runs 16 residues. Trimming took 0 bases from V and 2 from J; bases not matched to a gene: 7. CDR1 is MNHEY and CDR2 is SVGAGI in the germline V gene. CDR3 nucleotides: TGTGCCAGCAGTTACTCCCCTAGCGGCTTAACCTACGAGCAGTACTTC. Residues: CASSYSPSGLTYEQYF.

This clone was seen a single time. The V call is TRBV18, the J call TRBJ2-5; TRBD1 aligns across 7 bases. V shed 5 bases and J 2 bases; nucleotides not matched to a gene: 5. The CDR3 is made up of 14 amino acids. Germline lookup yields CDR1 KGHSH and CDR2 LQKENI. CDR3 sequence: CASSSRQGQETQYF. The DNA for the CDR3 is TGTGCCAGCTCATCGCGACAGGGTCAAGAGACCCAGTACTTC.

V is TRBV27 and J is TRBJ2-1; TRBD2 is a possible D gene (6 bases). The V end lost 1 base, the J end lost 0 bases, and 10 bases lay between the germline ends. Germline CDR1 MNHEY, CDR2 SMNVEV (reference sequence). The CDR3 has 16 amino acids. This CDR3 reads CASSLFPGDSYNEQFF. CDR3 nucleotide sequence: TGTGCCAGCAGTTTATTCCCGGGGGACTCCTACAATGAGCAGTTCTTC.

The chain uses TRBV29-1 and TRBJ2-1; 9 bases are a match to TRBD2. CDR1 is SQVTM and CDR2 is ANQGSEA in the germline V gene. CDR3 length: 13 amino acids. J was trimmed by 6 bases and V by 6 bases; bases with no gene match: 6. CDR3 DNA sequence: TGCAGCGTGCGGCTAGCGGGGAGCAATGAGCAGTTCTTC. It codes for CSVRLAGSNEQFF.

The chain uses TRBV6-5 and TRBJ1-2, with 8 bases aligning to TRBD1. V gave up 4 bases and J gave up 3 bases; unmatched junction bases: 7. The germline CDR1 and CDR2 sequences are MNHEY and SVGAGI. CDR3 length: 15 amino acids. The CDR3 nucleotides read TGTGCCAGCAGTTGGAGGACAGGGCCGGACTATGGCTACACCTTC. Protein sequence: CASSWRTGPDYGYTF.

The V and J genes are TRBV27 and TRBJ1-6; D is perhaps TRBD1 (6 bases). V shed 6 bases and J shed 0 bases, with 15 bases lying between them. Germline loops: CDR1 MNHEY, CDR2 SMNVEV (reference sequence). This CDR3 is built from 17 residues. In DNA, the CDR3 is TGTGCCAGCAGCCTTCTCACAGGGAGCTCCTATAATTCACCCCTCCACTTT. This gives the protein CASSLLTGSSYNSPLHF.

This clone was seen only once. The chain employs TRBV27 and TRBJ1-2; D perhaps matches TRBD1 (6 bases). This CDR3 is built from 15 residues. CDR1 is MNHEY, CDR2 SMNVEV, per germline (reference sequence). V lost 4 bases, J lost 4 bases, and 16 bases lay in between. In nucleotides, the CDR3 is TGTGCCAGCAGTTCCGACGTACAGGGCGCCTATGGCTACACCTTC. Its protein product is CASSSDVQGAYGYTF.

The J gene is TRBJ2-7, the V gene TRBV9; D gene ambiguous. V dropped 0 bases and J dropped 0 bases, with 7 bases sitting between them. CDR3 length equals 14 residues. CDR1 SGDLS and CDR2 YYNGEE come from the germline V gene. CDR3 bases: TGTGCCAGCAGCGTAGACTCGAGCTCCTACGAGCAGTACTTC. It translates to CASSVDSSSYEQYF.

The chain employs TRBV28 and TRBJ2-5; 14 bases line up with TRBD2. Germline CDR1 reads MDHEN; CDR2 reads SYDVKM. The CDR3 spans 17 residues. V gave up 4 bases and J gave up 4 bases; unmatched junction bases: 8. CDR3 sequence reads: CASSSMTSGRAGETQYF. CDR3 sequence (DNA): TGTGCCAGCAGTTCTATGACTAGCGGGAGGGCCGGAGAGACCCAGTACTTC.

The V call is TRBV5-4, the J call TRBJ1-1; D is perhaps TRBD1 (5 bases). CDR1 is SGHNT, CDR2 YYREEE, per germline (reference sequence). Trimming took off 4 bases at V and 11 bases at J, with 12 bases between the two ends. The CDR3 is made up of 11 amino acids. For the CDR3, the DNA is TGTGCCAGCAGCGATAGGGGTATTGCTTTCTTT. It yields the protein CASSDRGIAFF.

V and J are TRBV6-5 and TRBJ2-5; no definite D call. This CDR3 comprises 12 residues. From germline, CDR1 is MNHEY and CDR2 SVGAGI. The V end was cut by 6 bases, the J end by 5 bases, with 10 bases between. As DNA, the CDR3 is TGTGCCAGCAGCCAACCCGGGGAGACCCAGTACTTC. Translation: CASSQPGETQYF.

The rearrangement uses TRBV27 and TRBJ2-1, with 7 nucleotides matching TRBD1. Germline V gene lookup returns CDR1 MNHEY and CDR2 SMNVEV (reference sequence). The CDR3 is 13 residues long. The V and J ends lost 8 bases and 5 bases, in that order; junction bases with no gene match: 6. The CDR3 loop reads CASHRTGNNEQFF. As DNA, the CDR3 is TGTGCCAGCCACAGGACAGGCAACAATGAGCAGTTCTTC.

V usage is TRBV5-1 and J usage is TRBJ2-1, with TRBD2 matching 8 bases. The CDR3 is 14 residues long. The germline V gene has CDR1 SGHRS and CDR2 YFSETQ. Trimming removed 2 bases from V and 6 bases from J; junction bases left unmatched: 4. This CDR3 reads CASSLAGVSNEQFF. The CDR3 DNA sequence: TGCGCCAGCAGCTTAGCGGGAGTGTCCAATGAGCAGTTCTTC.

The chain employs TRBV5-6 and TRBJ2-3, with D tentatively TRBD2 (6 bases). The V end lost 2 bases, the J end lost 2 bases, and 9 bases lay between the germline ends. The CDR3 length is 14 residues. Per germline, CDR1 SGHDT and CDR2 YYEEEE. CDR3: CASSLAGLTDTQYF. The CDR3 bases are TGTGCCAGCAGCTTAGCGGGCCTCACAGATACGCAGTATTTT.